A selection of T cell receptor beta chains follows, all from one sample in a study of blood T cell repertoires in COVID-19. TCRdb's table, derived via immunoSEQ multiplex PCR, lists solely in-frame clones and lacks some. Among 130,000 to 150,000 clones listed, about 80% were seen once. The sample taken for sequencing was peripheral blood. The receptors come from a man in his 70s who had recovered from COVID-19. CDR3s include the opening cysteine and the closing phenylalanine or tryptophan. A D gene is named only where the DNA matches it firmly. Expanded clones get a size class; other rows say once, few or many, or leave the size out.

CASSLTTGGSYGYTF,TGTGCCAGCAGCTTAACAACAGGGGGAAGCTATGGCTACACCTTC,TRBD1,once,TRBJ1-2,TRBV7-2
CASTMGLAGGDEQFF,TGTGCCAGTACTATGGGACTAGCGGGAGGTGATGAGCAGTTCTTC,TRBD2,-,TRBJ2-1,TRBV19
CASSLSAGGYTGELFF,TGTGCCAGCAGCTTATCAGCAGGGGGGTACACCGGGGAGCTGTTTTTT,-,-,TRBJ2-2,TRBV11-2
CASSDQGSQNYEQYF,TGTGCCAGCAGTGATCAGGGCTCGCAAAACTACGAGCAGTACTTC,-,once,TRBJ2-7,TRBV25-1
CASSLGGLGNYGYTF,TGTGCCAGCAGTTTAGGAGGCCTAGGAAACTATGGCTACACCTTC,-,-,TRBJ1-2,TRBV28
CASSSYRARDTEAFF,TGTGCCAGCAGCTCATACAGGGCCCGTGACACTGAAGCTTTCTTT,-,once,TRBJ1-1,TRBV5-5
CASSTTGFGTEAFF,TGTGCCAGCAGCACTACAGGCTTCGGCACTGAAGCTTTCTTT,-,-,TRBJ1-1,TRBV9
CACFRDSYEQYF,TGTGCCTGTTTTAGAGACTCCTACGAGCAGTACTTC,-,-,TRBJ2-7,TRBV30
CASSTGLVPSTDTQYF,TGTGCCAGCAGCACGGGACTAGTTCCTAGCACAGATACGCAGTATTTT,TRBD2,-,TRBJ2-3,TRBV7-2
CASSLGTGGNEQYF,TGTGCCAGCAGCCTTGGGACAGGGGGCAACGAGCAGTACTTC,TRBD1,-,TRBJ2-7,TRBV3-1/TRBV3-2
CAISEFVPGQGTYEQYF,TGTGCCATCAGTGAGTTCGTACCGGGACAGGGGACCTACGAGCAGTACTTC,TRBD1,-,TRBJ2-7,TRBV10-3
CAIGEGGLAGLYNEQFF,TGTGCCATCGGGGAAGGGGGACTAGCGGGGTTATACAATGAGCAGTTCTTC,TRBD2,once,TRBJ2-1,TRBV10-3
CASSPPEGYEQYF,TGTGCCAGCTCACCACCGGAGGGATACGAGCAGTACTTC,-,few,TRBJ2-7,TRBV18
CAWSYTGTGGRQPQHF,TGTGCCTGGAGTTATACCGGGACAGGGGGCAGGCAGCCCCAGCATTTT,TRBD1,-,TRBJ1-5,TRBV30
CASSEDYTASNQPQHF,TGTGCCAGCAGTGAAGATTACACCGCTAGCAATCAGCCCCAGCATTTT,-,-,TRBJ1-5,TRBV2
CASSPPGQIFSGANVLTF,TGTGCCAGCTCACCCCCGGGACAGATCTTTTCTGGGGCCAACGTCCTGACTTTC,TRBD1,-,TRBJ2-6,TRBV18
CASRGVSGKVYEQYF,TGTGCCAGCAGGGGGGTGAGCGGGAAGGTCTACGAGCAGTACTTC,TRBD2,-,TRBJ2-7,TRBV11-2
CASSQWDRGNTEAFF,TGCGCCAGCAGCCAATGGGACAGGGGAAACACTGAAGCTTTCTTT,TRBD1,-,TRBJ1-1,TRBV5-1
CASSSGQGATEAFF,TGCGCCAGCAGCAGTGGACAGGGTGCCACTGAAGCTTTCTTT,TRBD1,-,TRBJ1-1,TRBV5-1
CASSAAQGAFGYTF,TGTGCCAGCAGCGCCGCACAGGGGGCCTTCGGCTACACCTTC,TRBD1,-,TRBJ1-2,TRBV9
CASTGSGRAYEQYF,TGTGCCAGCACCGGAAGCGGGAGGGCCTACGAGCAGTACTTC,TRBD2,-,TRBJ2-7,TRBV2
CASSRLAARLKNEQFF,TGCGCCAGCAGTCGACTAGCGGCGAGGCTCAAAAATGAGCAGTTCTTC,TRBD2,-,TRBJ2-1,TRBV10-2
CASSLMTVGAYEQYF,TGTGCCAGCAGCTTAATGACAGTGGGCGCCTACGAGCAGTACTTC,-,-,TRBJ2-7,TRBV11-2
CAWSHPGWAKPQHF,TGTGCCTGGTCCCATCCCGGATGGGCCAAGCCCCAGCATTTT,-,-,TRBJ1-5,TRBV30
CASSIDFWTGVTDTQYF,TGTGCCAGTAGTATAGATTTTTGGACAGGGGTGACAGATACGCAGTATTTT,TRBD1,-,TRBJ2-3,TRBV19
CASSLSRERSYEQYF,TGTGCCAGCAGTTTATCGCGGGAGAGGTCCTACGAGCAGTACTTC,TRBD2,-,TRBJ2-7,TRBV27
CASSEGQSYGYTF,TGTGCCAGCAGTGAGGGACAGAGCTATGGCTACACCTTC,TRBD1,-,TRBJ1-2,TRBV2
CARGTSGITYEQYF,TGCGCCAGAGGGACTAGCGGGATTACCTACGAGCAGTACTTC,TRBD2,once,TRBJ2-7,TRBV10-1
CASSSGGVSANYGYTF,TGTGCCAGCAGTTCCGGGGGGGTCTCAGCTAACTATGGCTACACCTTC,-,few,TRBJ1-2,TRBV6-5
CASSVATTSALYF,TGTGCCAGCAGCGTAGCTACGACTAGCGCTCTGTACTTC,TRBD2,once,TRBJ2-5,TRBV9
CASSSLAGGEETQYF,TGTGCCAGCAGTTCCCTGGCAGGGGGCGAAGAGACCCAGTACTTC,TRBD1,-,TRBJ2-5,TRBV27
CASSQSRLANTGELFF,TGCGCCAGCAGCCAAAGCCGGCTAGCCAACACCGGGGAGCTGTTTTTT,-,-,TRBJ2-2,TRBV4-3
CASSASGGSRAFF,TGTGCCAGCAGTGCCAGTGGCGGAAGTCGGGCTTTCTTT,-,-,TRBJ1-1,TRBV6-2/TRBV6-3
CASSRAGLLTGELFF,TGTGCCAGCAGCCGGGCGGGACTTCTCACCGGGGAGCTGTTTTTT,-,-,TRBJ2-2,TRBV7-9
CASSQQRTGPLTEAFF,TGCGCCAGCAGCCAACAAAGGACAGGGCCTCTAACTGAAGCTTTCTTT,TRBD1,-,TRBJ1-1,TRBV4-1
CASGFRGSTDTQYF,TGTGCTAGTGGTTTCCGGGGGAGCACAGATACGCAGTATTTT,-,-,TRBJ2-3,TRBV12-5
CASSYSPGVVEQYF,TGTGCCAGCAGTTACTCACCAGGGGTCGTCGAGCAGTACTTC,-,-,TRBJ2-7,TRBV6-6
CASRLLALSTDTQYF,TGCGCCAGCAGGTTACTAGCCCTTAGCACAGATACGCAGTATTTT,-,-,TRBJ2-3,TRBV5-1
CASSFLAENTGELFF,TGTGCCAGCAGCTTTCTAGCGGAGAACACCGGGGAGCTGTTTTTT,TRBD2,-,TRBJ2-2,TRBV5-5
CASGTKGDRGAYNEQFF,TGCGCCAGCGGAACGAAAGGGGACAGGGGTGCCTACAATGAGCAGTTCTTC,TRBD1,few,TRBJ2-1,TRBV5-1